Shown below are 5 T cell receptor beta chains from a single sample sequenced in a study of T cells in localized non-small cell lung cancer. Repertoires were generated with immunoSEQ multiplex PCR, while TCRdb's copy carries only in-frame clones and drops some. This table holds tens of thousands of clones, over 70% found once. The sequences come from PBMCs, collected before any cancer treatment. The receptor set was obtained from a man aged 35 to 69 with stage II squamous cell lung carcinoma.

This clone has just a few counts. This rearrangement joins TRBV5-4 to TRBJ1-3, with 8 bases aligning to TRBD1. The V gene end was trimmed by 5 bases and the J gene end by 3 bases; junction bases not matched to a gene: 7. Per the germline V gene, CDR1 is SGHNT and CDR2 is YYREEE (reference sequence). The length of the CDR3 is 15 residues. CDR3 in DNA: TGTGCCAGCAGTGTGGACAGGGTAAATGGAAACACCATATATTTT. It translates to CASSVDRVNGNTIYF. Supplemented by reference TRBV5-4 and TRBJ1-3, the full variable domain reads ETGVTQSPTHLIKTRGQQVTLRCSSQSGHNTVSWYQQALGQGPQFIFQYYREEENGRGNFPPRFSGLQFPNYSSELNVNALELDDSALYLCASSVDRVNGNTIYFGEGSWLTVV.

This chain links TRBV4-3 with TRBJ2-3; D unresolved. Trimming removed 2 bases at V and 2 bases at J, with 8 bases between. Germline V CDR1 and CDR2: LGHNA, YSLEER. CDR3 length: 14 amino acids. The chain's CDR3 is CASSQSLNTDTQYF. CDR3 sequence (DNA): TGCGCCAGCAGCCAAAGTCTCAACACAGATACGCAGTATTTT.

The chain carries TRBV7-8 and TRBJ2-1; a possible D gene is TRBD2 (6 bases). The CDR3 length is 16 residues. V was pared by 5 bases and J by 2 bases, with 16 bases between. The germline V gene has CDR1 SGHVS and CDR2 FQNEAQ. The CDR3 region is CASSQRAGLTYNEQFF. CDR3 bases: TGTGCCAGCAGCCAGCGGGCGGGGTTGACCTACAATGAGCAGTTCTTC.

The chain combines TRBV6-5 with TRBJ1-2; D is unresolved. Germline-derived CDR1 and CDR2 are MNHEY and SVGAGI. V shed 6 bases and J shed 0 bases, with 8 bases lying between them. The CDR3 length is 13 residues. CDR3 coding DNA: TGTGCCAGCAGCAGGACTGCTAACTATGGCTACACCTTC. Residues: CASSRTANYGYTF.

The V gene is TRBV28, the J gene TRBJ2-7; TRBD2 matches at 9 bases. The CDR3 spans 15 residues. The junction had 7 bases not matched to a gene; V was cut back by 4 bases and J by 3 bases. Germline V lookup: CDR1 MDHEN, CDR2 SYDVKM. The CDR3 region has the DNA TGTGCCAGCAGTTCCCCTGCTAGCGGGAACTACGAGCAGTACTTC. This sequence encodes CASSSPASGNYEQYF.